This record covers a single T cell receptor beta chain. The CDR3 has 14 residues. Germline CDR1 reads SGHAT; CDR2 reads FQNNGV. V gave up 5 bases and J gave up 4 bases, with 11 bases separating them. This record belongs to a study of T cells in Graves' hyperthyroidism and ophthalmopathy. RNA transcripts yielded amplified TCR beta CDR3 regions. Primed by the HTBI set, a first-round RT-PCR was run on the TCR CDR3. TCRdb used MiXCR to reprocess the multiplex PCR reads, holding one entry per CDR3 protein. Here the sample spans some 300,000 distinct CDR3 sequences, roughly 17% being singletons. The clonotype comes from a man younger than 40 with Graves' hyperthyroidism. Sequenced material: blood. The chain has TRBV11-2 and TRBJ2-2; D is unclear. CDR3 protein: CASSQIGLTGELFF. The DNA for the CDR3 is TGTGCCAGCAGCCAAATTGGGCTCACCGGGGAGCTGTTTTTT.